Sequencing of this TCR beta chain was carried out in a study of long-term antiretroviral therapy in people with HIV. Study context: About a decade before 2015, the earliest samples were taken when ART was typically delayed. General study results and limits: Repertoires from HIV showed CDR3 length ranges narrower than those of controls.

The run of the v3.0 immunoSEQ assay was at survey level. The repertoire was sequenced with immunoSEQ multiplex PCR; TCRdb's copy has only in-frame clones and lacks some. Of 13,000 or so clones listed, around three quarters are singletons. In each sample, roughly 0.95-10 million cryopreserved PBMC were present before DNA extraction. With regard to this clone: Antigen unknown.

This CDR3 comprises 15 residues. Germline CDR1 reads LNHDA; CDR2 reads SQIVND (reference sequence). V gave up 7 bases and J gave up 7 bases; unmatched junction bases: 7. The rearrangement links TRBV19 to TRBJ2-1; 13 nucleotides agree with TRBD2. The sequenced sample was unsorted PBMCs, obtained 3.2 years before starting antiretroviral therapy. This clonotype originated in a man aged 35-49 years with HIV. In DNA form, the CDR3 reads TGTGCCAGTACCCAACTAGCGGGGGGGCTTAATGAGCAGTTCTTC. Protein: CASTQLAGGLNEQFF.